Below are 24 T cell receptor beta chains sequenced from a single sample in a study of chemoradiotherapy in HPV16-positive cancers. Produced via immunoSEQ multiplex PCR; TCRdb's table is partial and in-frame only. The sample shows about 8,100 clones, 70% to 85% of them seen only once. This material was acquired from a patient who underwent chemoradiotherapy. The receptors were gathered from a human donor with HPV-associated anogenital cancer.

The chain couples TRBV30 to TRBJ2-3; the D gene is possibly TRBD1 (6 bases). The CDR3 is 13 residues long. V was trimmed by 3 bases and J by 9 bases, leaving 16 bases between them. The germline V gene has CDR1 GTSNPN and CDR2 SVGIG (reference sequence). For the CDR3, the DNA is TGTGCCTGGAGCAAGCAGGGCAGGGGAACGCAGTATTTT. Translation gives CAWSKQGRGTQYF.

This clone appeared a few times. The chain employs TRBV4-3 and TRBJ2-7; 11 bases are shared with TRBD1. Germline trimming cut 3 bases from V and 9 bases from J; bases unmatched to any gene: 7. CDR1 is LGHNA, CDR2 YSLEER, per germline. The length of the CDR3 is 14 residues. This CDR3 reads CASSQGTGGDGQYF. The CDR3 region has the DNA TGCGCCAGCAGCCAGGGGACAGGGGGTGATGGGCAGTACTTC.

The J gene is TRBJ2-5, the V gene TRBV6-5; D assignment may be TRBD1 or TRBD2 (5 bases each). Germline V gene lookup returns CDR1 MNHEY and CDR2 SVGAGI. Trimming took off 7 bases at V and 4 bases at J, with 13 bases between the two ends. The CDR3 is made up of 13 amino acids. CDR3 in DNA: TGTGCCAGCACCGACACGGGGACAGAGACCCAGTACTTC. Translated, it gives CASTDTGTETQYF.

The V and J genes are TRBV7-2 and TRBJ1-4, with D possibly TRBD1 on 6 matching bases. This CDR3 has 15 residues. Trimming left V 1 base short and J 2 bases short, with 8 bases between. The V gene's germline CDR1 is SGHTA and CDR2 FQGNSA. The CDR3 sequence: CASSLEGGTNEKLFF. CDR3 sequence (DNA): TGTGCCAGCAGCTTAGAGGGGGGGACTAATGAAAAACTGTTTTTT. Supplemented by reference TRBV7-2 and TRBJ1-4, the full variable domain reads GAGVSQSPSNKVTEKGKDVELRCDPISGHTALYWYRQSLGQGLEFLIYFQGNSAPDKSGLPSDRFSAERTGGSVSTLTIQRTQQEDSAVYLCASSLEGGTNEKLFFGSGTQLSVL.

The rearrangement joins TRBV7-6 to TRBJ2-7; D remains ambiguous. Germline V gene lookup returns CDR1 SGHVS and CDR2 FNYEAQ. V was shortened by 1 base and J by 1 base, with 5 bases between the two germline ends. The CDR3 totals 13 residues. Here the CDR3 reads CASSLGISYEQYF. CDR3 DNA sequence: TGTGCCAGCAGCTTAGGGATATCCTACGAGCAGTACTTC.

The J gene is TRBJ2-1, the V gene TRBV5-4; D not certain. Germline V gene sequence: CDR1 SGHNT, CDR2 YYREEE (reference sequence). CDR3 length equals 14 residues. V gave up 0 bases and J gave up 7 bases, with 11 bases separating them. CDR3 loop: CASSLERGRNEQFF. Here the CDR3 DNA reads TGTGCCAGCAGCTTGGAGAGAGGCCGGAATGAGCAGTTCTTC.

The chain is built from TRBV5-4 and TRBJ1-3; D may be TRBD1 (6 bases). CDR1 and CDR2 from the germline V gene are SGHNT and YYREEE (reference sequence). The CDR3 sequence is 15 residues long. Trimming stripped 9 bases from V and 2 bases from J, with 18 bases between. CDR3: CATAPGQTTGNTIYF. CDR3 nucleotides: TGTGCCACCGCTCCGGGACAAACTACTGGAAACACCATATATTTT.

This clone was found a few times. This sequence joins TRBV7-8 and TRBJ1-2, with a possible D match to TRBD1 (6 bases). This CDR3 region has 14 residues. V was trimmed by 1 base and J by 4 bases, leaving 10 bases between them. The V gene's germline CDR1 is SGHVS and CDR2 FQNEAQ. The CDR3 sequence is CASSLGRGFYGYTF. The CDR3 DNA reads TGTGCCAGCAGCTTAGGCAGGGGTTTCTATGGCTACACCTTC.

This clone was counted between two and nine times. The V call is TRBV4-3, the J call TRBJ2-7; 10 bases map to TRBD2. This CDR3 comprises 14 residues. V trimming: 4 bases; J trimming: 6 bases; junction bases outside the gene matches: 6. CDR1 and CDR2 (germline): LGHNA, YSLEER. DNA for the CDR3: TGCGCCAGCAGCCCGGTGATAGCGGGGGGCGAGCAGTACTTC. Encoded protein: CASSPVIAGGEQYF.

The chain recombines TRBV6-6 with TRBJ2-7; weak D call: TRBD1 (6 bases). The CDR3 contains 14 residues. Germline V gene sequence: CDR1 MNHNY, CDR2 SVGAGI (reference sequence). The V end was cut by 0 bases, the J end by 2 bases, with 8 bases between. CDR3 DNA sequence: TGTGCCAGCAGTTACTCGGACAGCACCTACGAGCAGTACTTC. This translates into CASSYSDSTYEQYF.

The chain links TRBV27 to TRBJ1-1, with a possible D match to TRBD1 (5 bases). CDR3 length: 16 amino acids. Trimming cost V 5 bases and J 0 bases, with 16 bases left between them. Germline V gives CDR1 MNHEY, CDR2 SMNVEV (reference sequence). CDR3 region: CASSPLRGTLNTEAFF. DNA of the CDR3: TGTGCCAGCAGTCCCCTCCGGGGGACGTTGAACACTGAAGCTTTCTTT.

V gene TRBV6-1 combines with J gene TRBJ1-2; no clear D gene. Germline-derived CDR1 and CDR2 are MNHNS and SASEGT. The ends were cut back, 5 bases at V and 4 bases at J, with 8 bases in the middle. This CDR3 has 12 residues. DNA of the CDR3: TGTGCCAGCAGTACAGTCCTCTATGGCTACACCTTC. Amino acid sequence: CASSTVLYGYTF.

This chain joins TRBV30 and TRBJ1-6; D call uncertain. Trimming removed 2 bases at V and 4 bases at J, with 12 bases between. Germline CDR1 reads GTSNPN; CDR2 reads SVGIG (reference sequence). The CDR3 length is 15 residues. The CDR3 is CAWSLRSGYNSPLHF. In DNA, the CDR3 is TGTGCCTGGAGTTTAAGGAGCGGTTATAATTCACCCCTCCACTTT.

This clone came up once. The gene calls are TRBV14 and TRBJ2-2, with D perhaps matching TRBD2 (6 bases). V lost 5 bases, J lost 5 bases, and 15 bases lay in between. Germline-derived CDR1 and CDR2 are SGHDN and FVKESK. The CDR3 sequence is 15 residues long. This chain's CDR3 is CASSYSGRGTGELFF. In nucleotides, the CDR3 is TGTGCCAGCAGCTACAGCGGGCGAGGGACCGGGGAGCTGTTTTTT.

About this clone: This sample also contains other DNA sequences that code for the same CDR3. The J gene is TRBJ1-5, the V gene TRBV10-3; D perhaps matches TRBD1 (5 bases). Germline V gene sequence: CDR1 ENHRY, CDR2 SYGVKD. The CDR3 totals 15 residues. V was pared by 0 bases and J by 6 bases, with 12 bases between. This CDR3 reads CAISESGGVGQPQHF. The CDR3 DNA is TGTGCCATCAGTGAGTCGGGAGGGGTAGGTCAGCCCCAGCATTTT.

This clone has a handful of counts. The V call is TRBV15, the J call TRBJ1-2, with a possible D match to TRBD1 (5 bases). CDR3 length: 15 amino acids. The germline gives CDR1 LNHNV, CDR2 YYDKDF (reference sequence). The V end was cut by 4 bases, the J end by 4 bases, with 16 bases between. CDR3 region: CATSTRWGNPYGYTF. Written as DNA, the CDR3 is TGTGCCACCAGCACGAGGTGGGGGAACCCCTATGGCTACACCTTC.

CDR3 DNA: TGTGCCAGCAGGCCCCTAGGTAACGGGGAGCTGTTTTTT. It codes for CASRPLGNGELFF. The chain uses TRBV7-2 and TRBJ2-2; D uncertain. Deletions cut 6 bases from V and 7 bases from J, with 12 bases between. From germline, CDR1 is SGHTA and CDR2 FQGNSA. The CDR3 runs 13 residues.

A few counts support this clone. The DNA of the CDR3 is TGTGCCAGCAGCAAAATTTTGACTAGCTATAAGACCTACGAGCAGTACTTC. Translated, it gives CASSKILTSYKTYEQYF. V usage is TRBV21-1 and J usage is TRBJ2-7; TRBD2 is the table's D call, not checked against the DNA. TRBV21-1 is a documented pseudogene. The CDR3 loop spans 17 amino acids.

This rearrangement joins TRBV18 to TRBJ2-1; TRBD2 is a possible D gene (6 bases). The germline V gene has CDR1 KGHSH and CDR2 LQKENI. The CDR3 spans 20 residues. V lost 4 bases and J 6 bases, leaving 31 bases between the germline ends. The chain's CDR3 is CASSRTSGTSPITQLNEQFF. CDR3 bases: TGTGCCAGCTCACGGACCTCCGGGACTTCCCCAATCACTCAACTCAATGAGCAGTTCTTC.

The chain joins TRBV9 to TRBJ1-3; the D gene is possibly TRBD1 (5 bases). Germline V CDR1 and CDR2: SGDLS, YYNGEE. The CDR3 is made up of 16 amino acids. V lost 0 bases to trimming and J lost 4 bases, with 14 bases between them. CDR3 sequence: CASSVAIGGAGNTIYF. CDR3 DNA sequence: TGTGCCAGCAGCGTAGCTATCGGGGGTGCAGGAAACACCATATATTTT.

This clone was seen only a few times. The chain is built from TRBV7-8 and TRBJ1-5; D is ambiguous. The germline gives CDR1 SGHVS, CDR2 FQNEAQ. The CDR3 extends over 15 amino acids. V was cut by 1 base and J by 4 bases, with 11 bases left in between. CDR3 amino acids: CASSLVGGGNQPQHF. CDR3 DNA: TGTGCCAGCAGCTTAGTAGGTGGAGGGAATCAGCCCCAGCATTTT.

Of note for this clone: Other DNA variants within this sample encode the same CDR3. The rearrangement uses TRBV6-1 and TRBJ1-2; TRBD1 is a possible D gene (5 bases). Deletions cut 5 bases from V and 8 bases from J, with 12 bases between. Germline CDR1 reads MNHNS; CDR2 reads SASEGT. This CDR3 is 12 amino acids long. The CDR3 DNA follows: TGTGCCAGCAGTCGGGGCGAGGGAGGCTACACCTTC. Residues: CASSRGEGGYTF.

The J gene is TRBJ2-1, the V gene TRBV4-2, with D possibly being TRBD2 (6 bases). Looked up from germline, CDR1 is LGHNA and CDR2 is YNFKEQ. V was trimmed by 0 bases and J by 6 bases, leaving 12 bases between them. The CDR3 contains 15 residues. CDR3 in amino acids: CASSQEIGAGNEQFF. CDR3 bases: TGTGCCAGCAGCCAAGAAATTGGAGCGGGCAATGAGCAGTTCTTC.

The chain is built from TRBV19 and TRBJ2-7, with TRBD1 identical over 11 bases. The CDR3 totals 15 residues. Germline assignment: CDR1 LNHDA and CDR2 SQIVND (reference sequence). The J segment lost 5 bases and the V segment lost 3 bases, leaving 6 bases of the junction unmatched. CDR3 protein: CASSMLWTGGDEQYF. CDR3 DNA: TGTGCCAGTAGTATGCTTTGGACAGGGGGCGACGAGCAGTACTTC. Looking up the rest from reference TRBV19 and TRBJ2-7 gives the full variable domain: DGGITQSPKYLFRKEGQNVTLSCEQNLNHDAMYWYRQDPGQGLRLIYYSQIVNDFQKGDIAEGYSVSREKKESFPLTVTSAQKNPTAFYLCASSMLWTGGDEQYFGPGTRLTVT.